These T cell receptor beta chains were read from a single sample in a study of blood T cell repertoires in COVID-19. Produced via immunoSEQ multiplex PCR; TCRdb's table is partial and in-frame only. The data contain 50,000 to 65,000 clones, 75% to 85% of them singletons. The sequenced sample was peripheral blood. The receptors were gathered from a woman between 55 and 75 years old with acute or convalescent COVID-19. CDR3s include the opening cysteine and the closing phenylalanine or tryptophan. The D gene is left open where the match is weak. Rows give clone size only sometimes, using once, few, many, or a class for an expanded clone.

V gene	J gene	clone size	D gene	CDR3 DNA	CDR3 protein
TRBV5-4	TRBJ1-1	few	TRBD1	TGTGCCAGCAGCCGAGGCCAGGGGGTAACTGAAGCTTTCTTT	CASSRGQGVTEAFF
TRBV6-1	TRBJ2-7	-	TRBD1	TGTGCCAGCAGTGAACCCCCGGGACAGGGGATTCGCGAGCAGTACTTC	CASSEPPGQGIREQYF
TRBV6-1	TRBJ1-1	-	-	TGTGCCAGCAGTGAAAGAGTGCCGGGGAACACTGAAGCTTTCTTT	CASSERVPGNTEAFF
TRBV5-6	TRBJ2-6	-	-	TGTGCCAGCAGCCTGAGGGTTTTCGGCTCTGGGGCCAACGTCCTGACTTTC	CASSLRVFGSGANVLTF
TRBV7-3	TRBJ2-1	-	-	TGTGCCAGCAGTCCCCCGGGTCGGGACAATGAGCAGTTCTTC	CASSPPGRDNEQFF
TRBV7-2	TRBJ1-2	-	-	TGTGCCAGCAGCCAAACAGGGCCCTATGGCTACACCTTC	CASSQTGPYGYTF
TRBV28	TRBJ1-1	-	-	TGTGCCAGCAGCCCAGAATACACTGAAGCTTTCTTT	CASSPEYTEAFF
TRBV9	TRBJ1-3	-	-	TGTGCCAGCAGCCCCGGTGCCCCGGTCTCTGGAAACACCATATATTTT	CASSPGAPVSGNTIYF
TRBV7-9	TRBJ1-1	-	TRBD1	TGTGCCAGCAGCCTCTCGGGGACAGTGAACACTGAAGCTTTCTTT	CASSLSGTVNTEAFF
TRBV12-3/TRBV12-4	TRBJ1-5	-	-	TGTGCCAGCGGGCAGCTCAATCAGCCCCAGCATTTT	CASGQLNQPQHF
TRBV7-3	TRBJ1-2	-	-	TGTGCCAGCAGCGGCGACGGAGGGGCGGGTGGCTACACCTTC	CASSGDGGAGGYTF
TRBV28	TRBJ2-7	-	TRBD2	TGTGCCAGCAGTTCCCCTGCTAGCGGGAGCTCCTACGAGCAGTACTTC	CASSSPASGSSYEQYF
TRBV7-8	TRBJ2-4	-	TRBD2	TGTGCCAGCAGCATAGGGACTAGCGGCCTAGTAGCCAAAAACATTCAGTACTTC	CASSIGTSGLVAKNIQYF
TRBV19	TRBJ1-5	-	TRBD1	TGTGCCAGTAGTATAGGACAGGGGGTAGATCAGCCCCAGCATTTT	CASSIGQGVDQPQHF
TRBV6-6	TRBJ1-1	-	TRBD1	TGTGCCAGCAGTGACAGGGGAAACACTGAAGCTTTCTTT	CASSDRGNTEAFF
TRBV9	TRBJ2-1	-	TRBD2	TGTGCCAGCAGCCCTCATCGAGGTGGACTAGCGGGAATAAATGAGCAGTTCTTC	CASSPHRGGLAGINEQFF
TRBV12-3/TRBV12-4	TRBJ2-7	-	-	TGTGCCAGCAGAAAAACAGGGATCTACGAGCAGTACTTC	CASRKTGIYEQYF
TRBV5-5	TRBJ1-2	-	-	TGTGCCAGCAGATTTAGTACACAGGGAACTAACTATGGCTACACCTTC	CASRFSTQGTNYGYTF
TRBV19	TRBJ2-2	-	TRBD2	TGTGCCAGTAGTACACGACTAGCGGGAGCCGGGGAGCTGTTTTTT	CASSTRLAGAGELFF
TRBV5-6	TRBJ2-1	-	TRBD2	TGTGCCAGCAGCTTGGACGCGGGAGAGGTCTACAATGAGCAGTTCTTC	CASSLDAGEVYNEQFF
TRBV10-3	TRBJ1-1	-	TRBD1	TGTGCCATCAGTTTCCAGGGGGGGAACACTGAAGCTTTCTTT	CAISFQGGNTEAFF
TRBV19	TRBJ2-2	-	-	TGTGCCAGTAGTAATCGGGGGGCCGGCACCGGGGAGCTGTTTTTT	CASSNRGAGTGELFF
TRBV2	TRBJ1-4	-	-	TGTGCCAGCAGTGAACAGGCAACAACTAATGAAAAACTGTTTTTT	CASSEQATTNEKLFF
TRBV5-4	TRBJ1-2	-	-	TGTGCCAGCAGCTTGCCAGGGGAGCGATGGAACACCTTC	CASSLPGERWNTF
TRBV27	TRBJ2-7	-	TRBD1	TGTGCCAGCAGGGGGACAGGGTCCTACGAGCAGTACTTC	CASRGTGSYEQYF
TRBV5-1	TRBJ1-4	-	TRBD1	TGCGCCAGCAGCTCACAGGGGTATAATGAAAAACTGTTTTTT	CASSSQGYNEKLFF